These T cell receptor beta chains were read from a single sample in a study of response to subunit inactivated influenza vaccine. One entry per CDR3 protein results from TCRdb running MiXCR on the RT-PCR reads. The sample comprises hundreds of thousands of distinct CDR3 sequences, less than 20% of which are singletons, and roughly a tenth rests with the top ten. The sequencing here drew on PBMCs from blood, taken 5 days after vaccination. The receptor source for this set is a man aged 45 to 65 who received an inactivated influenza vaccine. CDR3s include the opening cysteine and the closing phenylalanine or tryptophan.

V gene: TRBV12-3/TRBV12-4
J gene: TRBJ2-7
CDR3 protein: CASSLLATYEQYF

V gene: TRBV18
J gene: TRBJ2-3
CDR3 protein: CASSPRAGDSTDTQYF

V gene: TRBV7-2
J gene: TRBJ2-4
CDR3 protein: CASSLGASGKNIQYF

V gene: TRBV6-2/TRBV6-3
J gene: TRBJ1-4
CDR3 protein: CASSYVEEGEKLFF

V gene: TRBV20-1
J gene: TRBJ2-6
CDR3 protein: CSASPSFGANVLTF

V gene: TRBV9
J gene: TRBJ2-2
CDR3 protein: CASSSPQDKRNTVELFF

V gene: TRBV5-1
J gene: TRBJ2-7
CDR3 protein: CASSSKKDEQYF

V gene: TRBV5-4
J gene: TRBJ2-7
CDR3 protein: CASSSRIDSYEQYF

V gene: TRBV20-1
J gene: TRBJ2-7
CDR3 protein: CSAIGGQLHYEQYF

V gene: TRBV28
J gene: TRBJ2-7
CDR3 protein: CASSSPTRTLNEQYF

V gene: TRBV7-2
J gene: TRBJ2-7
CDR3 protein: CASSPRAYNYEQYF

V gene: TRBV5-1
J gene: TRBJ1-2
CDR3 protein: CASSPEKINYGYTF

V gene: TRBV5-1
J gene: TRBJ2-1
CDR3 protein: CASSLSRPPGNWKFF

V gene: TRBV6-2/TRBV6-3
J gene: TRBJ1-2
CDR3 protein: CASTHDRTAYGYTF

V gene: TRBV27
J gene: TRBJ2-1
CDR3 protein: CASSPRLGGNEQFF

V gene: TRBV6-2/TRBV6-3
J gene: TRBJ2-2
CDR3 protein: CASRPGDRDTGELFF

V gene: TRBV29-1
J gene: TRBJ2-4
CDR3 protein: CSVKTSGSRLMAKNIQYF

V gene: TRBV6-1
J gene: TRBJ2-3
CDR3 protein: CASSDISGQYF

V gene: TRBV20-1
J gene: TRBJ2-3
CDR3 protein: CSARVGSPDTQYF

V gene: TRBV5-1
J gene: TRBJ2-1
CDR3 protein: CASSVLPNEQFF

V gene: TRBV7-2
J gene: TRBJ2-3
CDR3 protein: CASSRTSGFGTDTQYF

V gene: TRBV12-3/TRBV12-4
J gene: TRBJ2-7
CDR3 protein: CASSLSGRPGSPNEQYF

V gene: TRBV7-2
J gene: TRBJ2-1
CDR3 protein: CASSRVGGSYNEQFF

V gene: TRBV6-2/TRBV6-3
J gene: TRBJ1-5
CDR3 protein: CASSYGGGVRNQPQHF

V gene: TRBV4-1
J gene: TRBJ2-5
CDR3 protein: CASSQEGQAPETQYF

V gene: TRBV7-2
J gene: TRBJ2-1
CDR3 protein: CASSLEGRGEQFF

V gene: TRBV12-5
J gene: TRBJ2-1
CDR3 protein: CASGLGAGGPGNEQFF

V gene: TRBV7-2
J gene: TRBJ2-7
CDR3 protein: CASSLATGGEQYF

V gene: TRBV20-1
J gene: TRBJ2-7
CDR3 protein: CSAREPTAGHEQYF

V gene: TRBV12-3/TRBV12-4
J gene: TRBJ2-5
CDR3 protein: CASSHSARLGGQETQYF

V gene: TRBV29-1
J gene: TRBJ1-4
CDR3 protein: CSVGGTGSGEKLFF

V gene: TRBV2
J gene: TRBJ2-2
CDR3 protein: CASDGLAGGTGELFF

V gene: TRBV20-1
J gene: TRBJ1-1
CDR3 protein: CSASAPGNTEAFF

V gene: TRBV5-6
J gene: TRBJ1-2
CDR3 protein: CASSFWDRPRGGYTF

V gene: TRBV29-1
J gene: TRBJ1-1
CDR3 protein: CSVEVGAAVAFF

V gene: TRBV29-1
J gene: TRBJ2-7
CDR3 protein: CSVQYEQYF